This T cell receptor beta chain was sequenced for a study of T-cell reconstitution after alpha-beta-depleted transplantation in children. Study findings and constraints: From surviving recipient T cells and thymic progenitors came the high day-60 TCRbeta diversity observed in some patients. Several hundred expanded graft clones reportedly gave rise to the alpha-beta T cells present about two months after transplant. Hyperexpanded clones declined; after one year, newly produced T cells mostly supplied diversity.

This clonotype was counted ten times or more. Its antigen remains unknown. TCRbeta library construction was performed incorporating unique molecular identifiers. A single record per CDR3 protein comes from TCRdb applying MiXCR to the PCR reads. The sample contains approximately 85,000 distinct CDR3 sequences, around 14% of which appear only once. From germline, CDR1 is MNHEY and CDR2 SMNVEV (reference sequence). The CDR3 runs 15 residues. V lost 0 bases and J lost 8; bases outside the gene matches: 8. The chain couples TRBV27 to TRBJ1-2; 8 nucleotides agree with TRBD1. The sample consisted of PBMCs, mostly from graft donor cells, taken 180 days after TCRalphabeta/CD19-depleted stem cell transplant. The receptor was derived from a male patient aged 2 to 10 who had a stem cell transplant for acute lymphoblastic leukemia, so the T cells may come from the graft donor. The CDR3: CASSLSSQGALGYTF. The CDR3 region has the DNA TGTGCCAGCAGTTTATCAAGCCAGGGGGCGTTGGGCTACACCTTC.